This record looks at one T cell receptor (beta chain) sequence and its context. The CDR3 runs to 14 residues. V was cut by 6 bases and J by 4 bases, with 16 bases left in between. Germline V gene data show CDR1 as SGHRS and CDR2 as YFSETQ. The table came from immunoSEQ multiplex PCR; TCRdb's copy has only in-frame clones and leaves some out. The sample holds under 300,000 clones; about 87% are singletons and the top ten take over 6%. The data belong to a study of blood T cell repertoires in COVID-19. As for the study in general: Acute and convalescent COVID-19 specimens originated in the United States, Italy and Spain.

The gene calls are TRBV5-1 and TRBJ1-1; D not resolved. The specimen sequenced was peripheral blood. This TCR was recovered from a woman between 65 and 79 years old with active or convalescent COVID-19. The CDR3 reads CASTSIGRTTEAFF. The CDR3 nucleotides are TGCGCCAGCACCTCGATAGGGAGGACCACTGAAGCTTTCTTT.